This TCR beta chain came from a study of blood T cell repertoires in COVID-19. Study context: In each case, the material was cDNA or gDNA derived from T cells, B-cell-depleted T cells, or PBMCs.

From germline, CDR1 is LNHDA and CDR2 SQIVND (reference sequence). The CDR3 length is 13 residues. With 5 bases removed from V and 2 bases from J, the gap between germline ends came to 8 bases. Method: immunoSEQ multiplex PCR; TCRdb's copy keeps in-frame clones and lacks some. The table records some 200,000 clones, about four fifths of them present only once. The Seattle patients joined while their infection was active and were tracked longitudinally afterward. The sequenced sample was peripheral blood. V is TRBV19 and J is TRBJ2-3; D uncertain. This sequence was found in a woman aged 40 to 49 with COVID-19, enrolled during active disease. The CDR3 spells CASSATFTDTQYF. CDR3 nucleotide sequence: TGTGCCAGTAGTGCGACTTTCACAGATACGCAGTATTTT.